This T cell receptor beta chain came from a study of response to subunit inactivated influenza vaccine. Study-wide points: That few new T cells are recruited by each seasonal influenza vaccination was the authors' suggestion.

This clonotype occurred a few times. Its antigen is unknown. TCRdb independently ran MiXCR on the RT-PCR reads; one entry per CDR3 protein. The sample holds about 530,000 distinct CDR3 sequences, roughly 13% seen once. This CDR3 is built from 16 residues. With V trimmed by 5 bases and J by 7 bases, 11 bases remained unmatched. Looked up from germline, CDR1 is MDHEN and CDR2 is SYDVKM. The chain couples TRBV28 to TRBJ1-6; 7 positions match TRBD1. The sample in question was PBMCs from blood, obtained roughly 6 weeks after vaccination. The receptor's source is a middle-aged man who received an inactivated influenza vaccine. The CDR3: CASSDYGQVKNSPLHF. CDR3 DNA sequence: TGTGCCAGCAGTGACTACGGACAGGTTAAAAATTCACCCCTCCACTTT. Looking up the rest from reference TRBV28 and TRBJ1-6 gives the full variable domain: DVKVTQSSRYLVKRTGEKVFLECVQDMDHENMFWYRQDPGLGLRLIYFSYDVKMKEKGDIPEGYSVSREKKERFSLILESASTNQTSMYLCASSDYGQVKNSPLHFGNGTRLTVT.